This T cell receptor (beta chain) is from a study of OX40 agonist ivuxolimab in advanced cancers. Across the whole study: Treatment of patients was with ivuxolimab, an agonistic anti-OX40 (CD134) antibody. Anti-PD-1, anti-PD-L1 or anti-CTLA-4 therapy given earlier was allowed, and roughly 40% had some.

This clone was seen once. Its antigen is currently unknown. The protocol was immunoSEQ multiplex PCR, while the TCRdb copy is restricted to in-frame clones and leaves out a portion. The top ten clones hold less than 2.5% of a sample with around 53,000 clones, more than 70% of them seen once. General study points: The study observed clonal expansion of CD4+ and CD8+ blood T cells by week 6 at 0.1 to 3.0 mg/kg.

The germline CDR1 and CDR2 sequences are SGHRS and YFSETQ. V trimming: 5 bases; J trimming: 4 bases; junction bases outside the gene matches: 5. The CDR3 loop spans 14 amino acids. Sequences were derived from CD4+ or CD8+ T cells sorted from blood, sampled in a trial of the OX40 agonist ivuxolimab. This chain links TRBV5-1 with TRBJ1-4; 7 bases map to TRBD1. The TCR comes from an adult with an advanced solid tumor such as melanoma, head and neck, liver or kidney cancer. Written as DNA, the CDR3 is TGCGCCAGCAGACGCGGGACAGATAATGAAAAACTGTTTTTT. Its translation is CASRRGTDNEKLFF.